This T cell receptor beta chain is from a study of T cells in localized non-small cell lung cancer. The assay was immunoSEQ multiplex PCR, and TCRdb's table has in-frame clones only and misses some. This table holds tens of thousands of clones, around 93% found once. This CDR3 has 14 amino acids. Trimming left V 5 bases short and J 3 bases short, with 13 bases between. CDR1 is LNHDA, CDR2 SQIVND, per germline (reference sequence). The material sequenced was peripheral blood, taken before any cancer treatment. The TCR sequence derives from a female donor of 60 years or more with stage II squamous cell lung carcinoma. The gene calls are TRBV19 and TRBJ1-2, with a tentative D call TRBD1 (6 bases). CDR3 coding DNA: TGTGCCAGTAGTCCTGGACAGTTCCACTATGGCTACACCTTC. This sequence encodes CASSPGQFHYGYTF.